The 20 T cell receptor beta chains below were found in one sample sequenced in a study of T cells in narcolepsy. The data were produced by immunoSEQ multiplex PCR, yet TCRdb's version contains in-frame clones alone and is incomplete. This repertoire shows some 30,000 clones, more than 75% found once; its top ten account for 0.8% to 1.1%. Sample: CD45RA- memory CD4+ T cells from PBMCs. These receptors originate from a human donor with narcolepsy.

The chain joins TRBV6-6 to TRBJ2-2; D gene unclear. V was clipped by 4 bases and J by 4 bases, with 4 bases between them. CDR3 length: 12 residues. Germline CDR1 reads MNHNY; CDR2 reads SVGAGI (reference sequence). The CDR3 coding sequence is TGTGCCAGCAGTTCCCCCACCGGGGAGCTGTTTTTT. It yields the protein CASSSPTGELFF.

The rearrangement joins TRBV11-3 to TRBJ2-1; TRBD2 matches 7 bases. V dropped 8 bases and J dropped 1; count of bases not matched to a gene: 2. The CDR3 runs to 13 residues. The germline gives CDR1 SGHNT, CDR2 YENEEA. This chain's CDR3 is CASQAGSYNEQFF. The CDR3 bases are TGTGCCAGCCAAGCGGGATCCTACAATGAGCAGTTCTTC.

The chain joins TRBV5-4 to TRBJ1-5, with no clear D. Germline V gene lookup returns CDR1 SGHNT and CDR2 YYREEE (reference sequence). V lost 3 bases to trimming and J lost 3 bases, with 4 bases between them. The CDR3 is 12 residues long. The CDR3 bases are TGTGCCAGCAGCTGGGCCAATCAGCCCCAGCATTTT. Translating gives CASSWANQPQHF.

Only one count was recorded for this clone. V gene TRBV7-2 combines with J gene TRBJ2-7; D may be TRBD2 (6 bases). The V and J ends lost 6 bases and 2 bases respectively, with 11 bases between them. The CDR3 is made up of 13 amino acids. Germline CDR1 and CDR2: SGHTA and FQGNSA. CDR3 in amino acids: CASRAGLTYEQYF. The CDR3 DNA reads TGTGCCAGCAGGGCGGGACTTACCTACGAGCAGTACTTC.

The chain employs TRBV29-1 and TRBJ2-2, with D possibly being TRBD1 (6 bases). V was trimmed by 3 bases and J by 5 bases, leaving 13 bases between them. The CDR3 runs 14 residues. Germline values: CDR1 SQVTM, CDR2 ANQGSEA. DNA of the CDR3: TGCAGCGTTGAGCGGACAGTACCTACCGGGGAGCTGTTTTTT. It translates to CSVERTVPTGELFF.

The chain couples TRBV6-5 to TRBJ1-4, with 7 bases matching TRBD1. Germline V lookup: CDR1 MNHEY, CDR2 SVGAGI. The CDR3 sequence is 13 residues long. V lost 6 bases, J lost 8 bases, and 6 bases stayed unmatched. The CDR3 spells CASSAGGREKLFF. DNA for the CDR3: TGTGCCAGCAGCGCAGGGGGTAGGGAAAAACTGTTTTTT.

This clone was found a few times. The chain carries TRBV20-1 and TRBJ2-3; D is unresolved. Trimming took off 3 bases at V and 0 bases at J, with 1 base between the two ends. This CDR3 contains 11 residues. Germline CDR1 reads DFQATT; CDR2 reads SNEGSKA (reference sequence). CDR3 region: CSARSTDTQYF. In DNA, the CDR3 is TGCAGTGCTAGGAGCACAGATACGCAGTATTTT.

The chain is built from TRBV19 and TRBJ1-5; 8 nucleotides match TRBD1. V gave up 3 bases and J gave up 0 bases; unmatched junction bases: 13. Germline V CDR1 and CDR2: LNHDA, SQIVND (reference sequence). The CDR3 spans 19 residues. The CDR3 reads CASSITRTGRRNSNQPQHF. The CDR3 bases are TGTGCCAGTAGTATCACCCGGACAGGGAGGAGGAATAGCAATCAGCCCCAGCATTTT.

CDR3 in amino acids: CASSLTGLAGDGEQFF. The CDR3 DNA is TGCGCCAGCAGCCTCACGGGACTAGCGGGAGACGGTGAGCAGTTCTTC. The gene calls are TRBV4-3 and TRBJ2-1; 14 nucleotides align to TRBD2. The V segment lost 4 bases and the J segment 9 bases; nucleotides outside the gene matches: 8. Per germline, CDR1 LGHNA and CDR2 YSLEER. CDR3 size: 16 residues.

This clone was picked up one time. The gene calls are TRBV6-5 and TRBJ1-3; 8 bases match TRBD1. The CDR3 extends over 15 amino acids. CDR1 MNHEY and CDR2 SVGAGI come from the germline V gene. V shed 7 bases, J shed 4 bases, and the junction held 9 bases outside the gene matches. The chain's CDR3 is CASTKAQGAGNTIYF. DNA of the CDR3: TGTGCCAGCACCAAGGCCCAGGGGGCCGGAAACACCATATATTTT.

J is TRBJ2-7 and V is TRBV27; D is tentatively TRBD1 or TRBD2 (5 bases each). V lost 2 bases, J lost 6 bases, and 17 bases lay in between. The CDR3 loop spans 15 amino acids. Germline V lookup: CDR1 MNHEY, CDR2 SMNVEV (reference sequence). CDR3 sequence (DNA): TGTGCCAGCAGTTTACCCCCAGGGAGTCGGGGCGAGCAGTACTTC. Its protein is CASSLPPGSRGEQYF.

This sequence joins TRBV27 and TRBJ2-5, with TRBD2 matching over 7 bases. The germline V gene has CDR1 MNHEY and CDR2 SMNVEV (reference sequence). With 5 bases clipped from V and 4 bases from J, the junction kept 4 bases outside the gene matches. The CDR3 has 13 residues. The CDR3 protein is CASSHGEGETQYF. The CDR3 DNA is TGTGCCAGCAGTCATGGGGAGGGAGAGACCCAGTACTTC.

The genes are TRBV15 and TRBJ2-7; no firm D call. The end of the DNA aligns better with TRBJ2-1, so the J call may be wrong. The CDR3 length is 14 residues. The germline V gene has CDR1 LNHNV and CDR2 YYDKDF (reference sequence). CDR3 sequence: CATSRDKIGNEQFF. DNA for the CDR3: TGTGCCACCAGCAGAGATAAAATCGGCAATGAGCAGTTCTTC.

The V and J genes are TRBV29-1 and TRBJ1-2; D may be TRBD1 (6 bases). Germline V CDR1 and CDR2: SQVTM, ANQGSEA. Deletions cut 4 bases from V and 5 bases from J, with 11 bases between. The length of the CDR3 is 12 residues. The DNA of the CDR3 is TGCAGCGTTGCTAGGGGGGATTATGGCTACACCTTC. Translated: CSVARGDYGYTF.

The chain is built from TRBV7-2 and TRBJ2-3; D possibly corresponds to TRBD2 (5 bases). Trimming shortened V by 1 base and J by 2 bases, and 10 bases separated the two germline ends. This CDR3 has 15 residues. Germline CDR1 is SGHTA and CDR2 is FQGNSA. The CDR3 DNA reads TGTGCCAGCAGCTTAGGAATAGCGAACACAGATACGCAGTATTTT. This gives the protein CASSLGIANTDTQYF.

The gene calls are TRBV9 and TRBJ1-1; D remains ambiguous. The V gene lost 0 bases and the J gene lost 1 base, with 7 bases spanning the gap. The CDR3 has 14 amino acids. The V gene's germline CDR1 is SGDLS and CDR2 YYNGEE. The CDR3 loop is CASSVDGRNTEAFF. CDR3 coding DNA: TGTGCCAGCAGCGTAGATGGCAGGAACACTGAAGCTTTCTTT.

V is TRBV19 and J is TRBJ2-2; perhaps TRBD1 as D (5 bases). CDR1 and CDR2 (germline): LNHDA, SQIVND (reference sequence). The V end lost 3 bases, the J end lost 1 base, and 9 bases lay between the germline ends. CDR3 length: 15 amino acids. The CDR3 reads CASSIRAENTGELFF. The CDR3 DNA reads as TGTGCCAGTAGTATCAGGGCAGAGAACACCGGGGAGCTGTTTTTT.

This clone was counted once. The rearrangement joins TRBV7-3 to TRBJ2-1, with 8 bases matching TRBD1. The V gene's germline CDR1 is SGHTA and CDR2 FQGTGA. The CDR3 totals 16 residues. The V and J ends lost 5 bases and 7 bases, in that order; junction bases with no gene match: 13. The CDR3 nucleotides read TGTGCCAGCAGCCTAGCCCAACAGGGGGTTCCAAATGAGCAGTTCTTC. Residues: CASSLAQQGVPNEQFF.

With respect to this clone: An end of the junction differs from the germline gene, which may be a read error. CDR3 protein: CASTWDTRELFF. CDR3 sequence (DNA): TGCGCCAGCACTTGGGACACCCGGGAGCTGTTTTTT. The rearrangement links TRBV5-1 to TRBJ2-2; D perhaps matches TRBD1 (6 bases). The CDR3 has 12 amino acids. Germline V gene lookup returns CDR1 SGHRS and CDR2 YFSETQ.

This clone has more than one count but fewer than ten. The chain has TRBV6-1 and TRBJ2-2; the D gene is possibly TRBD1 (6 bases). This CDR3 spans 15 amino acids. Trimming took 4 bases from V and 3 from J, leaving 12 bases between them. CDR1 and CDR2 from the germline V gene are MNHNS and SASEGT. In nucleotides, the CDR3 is TGTGCCAGCAGTGGCAGGGGTGGCTACACCGGGGAGCTGTTTTTT. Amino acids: CASSGRGGYTGELFF.